This T cell receptor beta chain was identified during a study of blood T cell repertoires in COVID-19. Study context: Sample material is recorded as cDNA or gDNA derived from T cells, B-cell-depleted T cells, or PBMCs.

Profiled with immunoSEQ multiplex PCR; TCRdb holds only in-frame clones, not every one. The sample carries approximately 30,000 clones, 89% recorded once. CDR1 and CDR2 (germline): MNHEY, SVGAGI. CDR3 length: 15 residues. The V segment lost 7 bases and the J segment 8 bases; nucleotides outside the gene matches: 11. The TCR was taken from a human donor in a cohort sampled during active COVID-19. V and J are TRBV6-5 and TRBJ1-4, with 9 bases identical to TRBD1. The material sequenced was peripheral blood. Here the CDR3 reads CASTPSGTGYEKLFF. CDR3 DNA sequence: TGTGCCAGCACACCCTCCGGGACAGGGTACGAAAAACTGTTTTTT.